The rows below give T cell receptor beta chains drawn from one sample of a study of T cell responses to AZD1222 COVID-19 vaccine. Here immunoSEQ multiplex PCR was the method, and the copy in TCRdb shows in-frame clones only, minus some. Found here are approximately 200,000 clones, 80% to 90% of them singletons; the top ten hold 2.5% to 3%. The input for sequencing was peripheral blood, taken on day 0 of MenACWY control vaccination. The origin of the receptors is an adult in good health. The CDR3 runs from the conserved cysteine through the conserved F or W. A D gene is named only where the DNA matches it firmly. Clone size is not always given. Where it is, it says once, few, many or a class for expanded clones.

CDR3 DNA: TGTGCCAGTAGTACCGACTGGACCGGGGAGCTGTTTTTT
CDR3 protein: CASSTDWTGELFF
V gene: TRBV19
J gene: TRBJ2-2
clone size: .
D gene: .

CDR3 DNA: TGTGCCAGCAGTTATCCTCAGGGCGCCGAAGCTTTCTTT
CDR3 protein: CASSYPQGAEAFF
V gene: TRBV6-2/TRBV6-3
J gene: TRBJ1-1
clone size: .
D gene: .

CDR3 DNA: TGCAGTGCTAGAGTTCTCGGGGAGCTGTTTTTT
CDR3 protein: CSARVLGELFF
V gene: TRBV20-1
J gene: TRBJ2-2
clone size: .
D gene: .

CDR3 DNA: TGTGCCAGCAGCCCAGAGGGAAAACTGTTTTTT
CDR3 protein: CASSPEGKLFF
V gene: TRBV12-3/TRBV12-4
J gene: TRBJ1-4
clone size: .
D gene: .

CDR3 DNA: TGTGCCTGGAGCCAGGGACTAGCGGAAGGAGGGGAGACCCAGTACTTC
CDR3 protein: CAWSQGLAEGGETQYF
V gene: TRBV30
J gene: TRBJ2-5
clone size: .
D gene: TRBD2

CDR3 DNA: TGTGCCAGCAGCCCCCCTTGGGGTGGGGACACTGAAGCTTTCTTT
CDR3 protein: CASSPPWGGDTEAFF
V gene: TRBV3-1/TRBV3-2
J gene: TRBJ1-1
clone size: .
D gene: .

CDR3 DNA: TGTGCCAGCAGCCAGGGACAGGGGGAAAACAATGAGCAGTTCTTC
CDR3 protein: CASSQGQGENNEQFF
V gene: TRBV7-2
J gene: TRBJ2-1
clone size: .
D gene: TRBD1

CDR3 DNA: TGTGCCAGTAGTAGTCGACAGGGAGCCAGGGGAACTGAAGCTTTCTTT
CDR3 protein: CASSSRQGARGTEAFF
V gene: TRBV19
J gene: TRBJ1-1
clone size: .
D gene: TRBD1

CDR3 DNA: TGTGCCAGTACCCGGGACTGGGGCATTGGTGAAGCTTTCTTT
CDR3 protein: CASTRDWGIGEAFF
V gene: TRBV19
J gene: TRBJ1-1
clone size: .
D gene: .

CDR3 DNA: TGTGCCAGCAGCTCCCTCCCTTACAGGAGGAAAGATAATTCACCCCTCCACTTT
CDR3 protein: CASSSLPYRRKDNSPLHF
V gene: TRBV7-2
J gene: TRBJ1-6
clone size: .
D gene: .

CDR3 DNA: TGTGCCAGCAGCACCTGGTGGAGGGGGGATACCGGGGAGCTGTTTTTT
CDR3 protein: CASSTWWRGDTGELFF
V gene: TRBV9
J gene: TRBJ2-2
clone size: .
D gene: .

CDR3 DNA: TGCAGTGCTTCTCACACAGATACGCAGTATTTT
CDR3 protein: CSASHTDTQYF
V gene: TRBV20-1
J gene: TRBJ2-3
clone size: .
D gene: .

CDR3 DNA: TGTGCCGGAGGAGGGGACAGGGCTCAAGAGACCCAGTACTTC
CDR3 protein: CAGGGDRAQETQYF
V gene: TRBV30
J gene: TRBJ2-5
clone size: few
D gene: TRBD1

CDR3 DNA: TGTGCCAGCAGTGACTCAGTGAGCGGGAGCACAGATACGCAGTATTTT
CDR3 protein: CASSDSVSGSTDTQYF
V gene: TRBV6-4
J gene: TRBJ2-3
clone size: .
D gene: .

CDR3 DNA: TGCGCCAGCAGCTTGGACGAGACTGAGGGCACAGATACGCAGTATTTT
CDR3 protein: CASSLDETEGTDTQYF
V gene: TRBV5-1
J gene: TRBJ2-3
clone size: .
D gene: .